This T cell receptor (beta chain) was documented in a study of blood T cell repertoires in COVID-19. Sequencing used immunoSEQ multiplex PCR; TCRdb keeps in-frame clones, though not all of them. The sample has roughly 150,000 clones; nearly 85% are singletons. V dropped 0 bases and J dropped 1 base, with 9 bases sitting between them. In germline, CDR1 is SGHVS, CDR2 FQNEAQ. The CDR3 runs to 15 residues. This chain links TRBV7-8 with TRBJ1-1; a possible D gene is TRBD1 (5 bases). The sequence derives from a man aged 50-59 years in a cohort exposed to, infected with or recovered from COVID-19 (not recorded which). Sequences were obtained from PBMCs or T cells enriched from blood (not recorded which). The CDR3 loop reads CASSLAMGGNTEAFF. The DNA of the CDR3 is TGTGCCAGCAGCTTAGCGATGGGGGGGAACACTGAAGCTTTCTTT.